This TCR beta chain was sequenced in a study of Ad26.COV2.S vaccination and SARS-CoV-2 variants. Germline assignment: CDR1 SGHTA and CDR2 FQGNSA. Trimming left V 0 bases short and J 2 bases short, with 3 bases between. The CDR3 loop spans 13 amino acids. Clones were read by immunoSEQ multiplex PCR, and TCRdb kept only the in-frame ones, dropping some. The table records fewer than 500,000 clones, 80% to 95% of them present only once. Treatment defined: 15 to 20 received Ad26.COV2.S at low or high dose, single or two shots; about 5 received placebo; per-sample allocation not given. All samples were drawn on day 63, counting from the first vaccine or placebo injection. This Boston cohort included adults aged 18-55 years.

Sequenced here: peripheral blood, sampled in a trial of Ad26.COV2.S vaccine versus placebo. The rearrangement joins TRBV7-2 to TRBJ2-3; no firm D call. The receptor was isolated from a person between 18 and 60 years old who received the Ad26.COV2.S COVID-19 vaccine or a placebo. For the CDR3, the DNA is TGTGCCAGCAGCTTAGCTTACACAGATACGCAGTATTTT. It is translated as CASSLAYTDTQYF.